What follows are 6 T cell receptor beta chains derived from one specimen sequenced in a study of spatial heterogeneity in lung cancer. TCRdb used MiXCR to reprocess the 5' RACE reads, holding one entry per CDR3 protein. Among 30,000 to 40,000 distinct CDR3 sequences listed, approximately 8% were seen once. The time point denotes: blood at routine non-recurrence follow-up after resection. The specimen comprised PBMCs, sampled at follow-up. All receptors come from a male donor with early-stage non-small cell lung cancer.

This clonotype was seen many times. This chain connects TRBV7-9 to TRBJ2-4, with D unresolved. This CDR3 spans 15 amino acids. Germline lookup yields CDR1 SEHNR and CDR2 FQNEAQ (reference sequence). Trimming took off 4 bases at V and 2 bases at J, with 12 bases between the two ends. The CDR3 DNA reads as TGTGCCAGCAGCTACGGACGGCTCCCCAAAAACATTCAGTACTTC. Amino acids: CASSYGRLPKNIQYF.

This clonotype was observed many times. This chain links TRBV20-1 with TRBJ2-7, with TRBD1 matching 9 bases. The germline V gene encodes CDR1 DFQATT and CDR2 SNEGSKA (reference sequence). With V trimmed by 3 bases and J by 5 bases, 11 bases remained unmatched. The CDR3 consists of 15 residues. DNA of the CDR3: TGCAGTGCTAGGCCCCAACGGACAGGGGACGACGAGCAGTACTTC. Protein sequence: CSARPQRTGDDEQYF.

This clonotype was observed many times. This chain connects TRBV14 to TRBJ2-5; no reliable D call. Trimming pared 5 bases from V and 3 bases from J, leaving 10 bases between. Germline V gives CDR1 SGHDN, CDR2 FVKESK. The CDR3 totals 13 residues. The DNA for the CDR3 is TGTGCCAGCAGCGTTTGGTCTAAAGAGACCCAGTACTTC. Amino acid sequence: CASSVWSKETQYF.

This clonotype was seen at least ten times. The chain couples TRBV5-4 to TRBJ2-5; D perhaps matches TRBD2 (6 bases). The V gene lost 7 bases and the J gene lost 1 base, with 8 bases spanning the gap. The CDR3 is made up of 12 amino acids. Germline V lookup: CDR1 SGHNT, CDR2 YYREEE (reference sequence). Here the CDR3 DNA reads TGTGCCAGCGGAGGGTCCCAAGAGACCCAGTACTTC. As protein: CASGGSQETQYF.

This clonotype was recorded many times. The V call is TRBV7-8, the J call TRBJ2-3; TRBD2 matches 8 bases. J lost 3 bases, V lost 3 bases, and 5 bases had no gene match. CDR3 size: 15 residues. Germline V CDR1 and CDR2: SGHVS, FQNEAQ. The CDR3 coding sequence is TGTGCCAGCAGCTTGGGGCGGGGGGCGACAGATACGCAGTATTTT. Residues: CASSLGRGATDTQYF.

The chain links TRBV25-1 to TRBJ2-7, with D uncertain. The CDR3 has 11 amino acids. Trimming cost V 5 bases and J 4 bases, with 6 bases left between them. Germline CDR1 and CDR2: MGHDK and SYGVNS. The CDR3 nucleotides are TGTGCCAGCAGTTGGGGATACGAGCAGTACTTC. Translating it yields CASSWGYEQYF.